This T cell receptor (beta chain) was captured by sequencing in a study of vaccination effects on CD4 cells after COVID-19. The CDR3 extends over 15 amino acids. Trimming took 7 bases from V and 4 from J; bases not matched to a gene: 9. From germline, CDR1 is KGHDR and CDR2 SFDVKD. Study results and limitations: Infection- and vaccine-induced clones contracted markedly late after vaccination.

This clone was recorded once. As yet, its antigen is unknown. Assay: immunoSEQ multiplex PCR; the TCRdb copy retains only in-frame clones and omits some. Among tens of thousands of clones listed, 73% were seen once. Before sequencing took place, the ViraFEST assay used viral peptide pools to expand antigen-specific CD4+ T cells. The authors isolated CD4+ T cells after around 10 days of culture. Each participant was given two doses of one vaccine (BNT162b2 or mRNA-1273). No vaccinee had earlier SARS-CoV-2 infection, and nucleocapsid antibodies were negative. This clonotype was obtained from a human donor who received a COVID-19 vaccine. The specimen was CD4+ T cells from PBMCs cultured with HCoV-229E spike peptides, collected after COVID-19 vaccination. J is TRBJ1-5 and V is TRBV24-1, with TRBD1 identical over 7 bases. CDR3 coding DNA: TGTGCCACCAGCGCTACAGGGGAGGGAAATCAGCCCCAGCATTTT. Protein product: CATSATGEGNQPQHF.